The entry below gives a single T cell receptor (beta chain) sequence along with its context. Its target is unknown. Trimming cost V 4 bases and J 0 bases, with 17 bases left between them. The length of the CDR3 is 18 residues. The germline CDR1 and CDR2 sequences are SGHDT and YYEEEE. This sample was included in a study of T cell responses to AZD1222 COVID-19 vaccine. Findings and caveats of the study: A mostly white British donor set with more females was recruited, and clonal diversity was possibly underestimated. No day 14 peak samples; only post-peak repertoires were characterized. Spike-wide coverage was observed for vaccine-associated CD4 TCRs, with dominant responses at 160-218 and 743-854.

Produced via immunoSEQ multiplex PCR; TCRdb's table is partial and in-frame only. The repertoire holds fewer than 150,000 clones, with around 85% as singletons. The sequence derives from an adult in good health. The genes are TRBV5-6 and TRBJ2-6; D might be TRBD1 (5 bases). Sequencing used peripheral blood, obtained on day 0 of AZD1222 vaccination. The CDR3 here is CASSPRRVGYSGANVLTF. DNA of the CDR3: TGTGCCAGCAGCCCCCGCAGGGTGGGATACTCTGGGGCCAACGTCCTGACTTTC.